The present T cell receptor (beta chain) was sequenced within a study of blood T cell repertoires in COVID-19. Sequencing was performed with immunoSEQ multiplex PCR; in TCRdb, only in-frame clones are kept and a portion is missing. The data contain under 450,000 clones, roughly 90% of them singletons. The count of this clone is one. The material sequenced was PBMCs or T cells enriched from blood (not recorded which). The clonotype comes from a woman aged 25 to 45 who had recovered from COVID-19.

The CDR3 DNA reads as TGCAGCGTTGAGCGTAGCGGGGGGGCCACAGAGACCCAGTACTTC. The encoded protein is CSVERSGGATETQYF. This rearrangement joins TRBV29-1 to TRBJ2-5; 11 bases line up with TRBD2. After removal of 3 bases from V and 4 bases from J, the junction contained 7 bases not matched to a gene. Germline V lookup: CDR1 SQVTM, CDR2 ANQGSEA. There are 15 residues in the CDR3.